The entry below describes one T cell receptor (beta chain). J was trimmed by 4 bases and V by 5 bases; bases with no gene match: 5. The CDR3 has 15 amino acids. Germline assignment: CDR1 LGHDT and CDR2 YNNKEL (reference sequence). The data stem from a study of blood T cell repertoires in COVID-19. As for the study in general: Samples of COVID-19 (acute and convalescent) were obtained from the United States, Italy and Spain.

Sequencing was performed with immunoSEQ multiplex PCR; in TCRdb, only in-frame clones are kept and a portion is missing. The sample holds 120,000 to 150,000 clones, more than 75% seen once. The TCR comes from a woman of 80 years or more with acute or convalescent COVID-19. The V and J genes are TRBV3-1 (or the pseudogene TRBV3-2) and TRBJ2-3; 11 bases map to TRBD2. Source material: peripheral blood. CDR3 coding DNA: TGTGCCAGCAGCACCTTAGCGGGGGGGCCAGATACGCAGTATTTT. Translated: CASSTLAGGPDTQYF.